This T cell receptor (beta chain) was captured in a study of OX40 agonist ivuxolimab in advanced cancers. TCRdb's copy holds only in-frame clones and misses some; the assay was immunoSEQ multiplex PCR. The sample records roughly 71,000 clones, 75% to 85% being singletons. The CDR3 has 16 residues. CDR1 is MNHNY, CDR2 SVGAGI, per germline (reference sequence). V was pared by 2 bases and J by 2 bases, with 12 bases between. Overall study findings and caveats: Expanded clones were, on average, more numerous among CD8+ T cells than CD4+.

With respect to this clone: The antigen is not known.

People who had autoimmune disease history or systemic immunosuppression were excluded. The sample in question was CD4+ or CD8+ T cells sorted from blood, obtained in a trial of the OX40 agonist ivuxolimab. The TCR sequence derives from an adult with an advanced solid tumor such as melanoma, head and neck, liver or kidney cancer. V is TRBV6-6 and J is TRBJ2-2; maybe TRBD1 (7 bases). CDR3 nucleotides: TGTGCCAGCAGTTACGGAGGGACAGTAAACACCGGGGAGCTGTTTTTT. The encoded protein is CASSYGGTVNTGELFF.